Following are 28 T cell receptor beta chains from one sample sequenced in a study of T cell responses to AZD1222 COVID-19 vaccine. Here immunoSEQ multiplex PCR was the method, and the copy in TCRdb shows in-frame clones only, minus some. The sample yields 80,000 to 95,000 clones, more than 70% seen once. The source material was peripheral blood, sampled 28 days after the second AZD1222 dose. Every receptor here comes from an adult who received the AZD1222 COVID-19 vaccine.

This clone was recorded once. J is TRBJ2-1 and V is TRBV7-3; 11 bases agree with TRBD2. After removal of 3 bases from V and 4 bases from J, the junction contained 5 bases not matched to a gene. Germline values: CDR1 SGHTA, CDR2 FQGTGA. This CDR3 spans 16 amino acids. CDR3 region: CASSLGGTSGYNEQFF. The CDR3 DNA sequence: TGTGCCAGCAGCTTGGGCGGGACTAGCGGTTACAATGAGCAGTTCTTC.

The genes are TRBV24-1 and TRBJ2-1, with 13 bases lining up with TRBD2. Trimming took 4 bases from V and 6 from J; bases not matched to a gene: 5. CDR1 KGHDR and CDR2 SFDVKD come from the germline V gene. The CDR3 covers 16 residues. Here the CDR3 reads CATSDTGLAGSNEQFF. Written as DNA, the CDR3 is TGTGCCACCAGTGACACGGGACTAGCGGGAAGCAATGAGCAGTTCTTC.

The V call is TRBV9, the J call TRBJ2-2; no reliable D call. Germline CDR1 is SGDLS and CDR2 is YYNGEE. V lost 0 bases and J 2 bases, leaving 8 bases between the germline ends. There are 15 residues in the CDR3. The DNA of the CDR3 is TGTGCCAGCAGCGTAGAGTGGACCAACACCGGGGAGCTGTTTTTT. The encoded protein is CASSVEWTNTGELFF.

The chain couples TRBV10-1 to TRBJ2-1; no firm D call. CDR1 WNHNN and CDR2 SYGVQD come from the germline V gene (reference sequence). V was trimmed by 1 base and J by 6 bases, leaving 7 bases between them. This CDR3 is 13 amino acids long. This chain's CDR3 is CASSEYGFNEQFF. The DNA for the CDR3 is TGCGCCAGCAGTGAGTATGGCTTCAATGAGCAGTTCTTC.

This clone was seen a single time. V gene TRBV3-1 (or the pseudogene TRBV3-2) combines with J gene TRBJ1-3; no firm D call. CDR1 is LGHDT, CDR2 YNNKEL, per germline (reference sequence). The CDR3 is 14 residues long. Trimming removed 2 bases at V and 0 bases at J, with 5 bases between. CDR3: CASSQMGSGNTIYF. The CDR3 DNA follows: TGTGCCAGCAGCCAAATGGGCTCTGGAAACACCATATATTTT.

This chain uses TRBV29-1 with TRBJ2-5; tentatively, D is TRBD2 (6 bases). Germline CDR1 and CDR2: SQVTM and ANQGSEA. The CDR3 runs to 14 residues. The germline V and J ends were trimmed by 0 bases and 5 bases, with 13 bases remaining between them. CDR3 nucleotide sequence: TGCAGCGTTGAAGATCCGGCGGGGAGGGAGACCCAGTACTTC. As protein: CSVEDPAGRETQYF.

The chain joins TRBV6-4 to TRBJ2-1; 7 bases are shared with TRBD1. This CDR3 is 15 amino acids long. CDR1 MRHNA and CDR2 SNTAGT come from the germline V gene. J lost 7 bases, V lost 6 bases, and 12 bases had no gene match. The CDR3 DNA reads TGTGCCAGCAGCGCCGGGACAGATTCCGGTAATGAGCAGTTCTTC. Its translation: CASSAGTDSGNEQFF.

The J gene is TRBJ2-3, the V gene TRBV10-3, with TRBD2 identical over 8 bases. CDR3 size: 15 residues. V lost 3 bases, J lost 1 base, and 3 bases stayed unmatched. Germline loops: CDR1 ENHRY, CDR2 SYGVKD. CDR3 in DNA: TGTGCCATCAGTGATGTGGGACTAGGCACAGATACGCAGTATTTT. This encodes CAISDVGLGTDTQYF.

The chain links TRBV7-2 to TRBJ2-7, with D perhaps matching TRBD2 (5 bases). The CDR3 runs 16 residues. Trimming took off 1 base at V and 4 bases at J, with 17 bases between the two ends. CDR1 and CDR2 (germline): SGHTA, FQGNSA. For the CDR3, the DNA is TGTGCCAGCAGCTTAGGTGCCGGGGTTTTTGGGTACGAGCAGTACTTC. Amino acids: CASSLGAGVFGYEQYF.

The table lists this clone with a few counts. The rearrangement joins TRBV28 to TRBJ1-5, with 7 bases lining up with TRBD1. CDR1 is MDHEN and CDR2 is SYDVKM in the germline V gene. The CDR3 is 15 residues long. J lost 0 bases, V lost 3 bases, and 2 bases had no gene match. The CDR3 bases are TGTGCCAGCAGTTTTAAGGGGGCTAGCAATCAGCCCCAGCATTTT. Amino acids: CASSFKGASNQPQHF.

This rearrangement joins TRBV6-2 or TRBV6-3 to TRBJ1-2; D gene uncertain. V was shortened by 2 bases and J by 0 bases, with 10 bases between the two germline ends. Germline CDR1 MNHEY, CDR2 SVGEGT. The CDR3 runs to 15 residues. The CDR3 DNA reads TGTGCCAGCAGTTACATCCGGAGAGCTAACTATGGCTACACCTTC. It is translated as CASSYIRRANYGYTF.

CDR3 sequence (DNA): TGTGCCAGCAGTTACTCGAGCAGGTCTTATGGCTACACCTTC. Amino acid sequence: CASSYSSRSYGYTF. The chain is built from TRBV6-5 and TRBJ1-2, with D unresolved. Per germline, CDR1 MNHEY and CDR2 SVGAGI. The CDR3 runs to 14 residues. Between the trimmed V and J ends, which lost 0 bases and 5 bases, there was a span of 10 bases.

The CDR3 loop is CASSFTLTENTEAFF. The CDR3 nucleotides are TGCGCCAGCAGCTTCACCCTTACAGAGAACACTGAAGCTTTCTTT. The chain recombines TRBV5-1 with TRBJ1-1; D gene unclear. Germline V gene data show CDR1 as SGHRS and CDR2 as YFSETQ. The CDR3 runs to 15 residues. Trimming removed 2 bases from V and 1 base from J, with 12 bases in between.

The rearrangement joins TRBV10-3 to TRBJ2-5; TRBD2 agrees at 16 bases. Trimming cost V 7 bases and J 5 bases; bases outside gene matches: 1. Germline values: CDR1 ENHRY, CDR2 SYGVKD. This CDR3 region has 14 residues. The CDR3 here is CAIKGLAGGETQYF. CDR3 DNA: TGTGCCATCAAGGGACTAGCGGGAGGGGAGACCCAGTACTTC.

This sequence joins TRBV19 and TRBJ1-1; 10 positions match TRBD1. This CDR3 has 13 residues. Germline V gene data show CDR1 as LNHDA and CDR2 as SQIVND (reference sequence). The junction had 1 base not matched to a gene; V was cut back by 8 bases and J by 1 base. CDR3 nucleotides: TGTGCCAGTCGGACAGGGGGGAACACTGAAGCTTTCTTT. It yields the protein CASRTGGNTEAFF.

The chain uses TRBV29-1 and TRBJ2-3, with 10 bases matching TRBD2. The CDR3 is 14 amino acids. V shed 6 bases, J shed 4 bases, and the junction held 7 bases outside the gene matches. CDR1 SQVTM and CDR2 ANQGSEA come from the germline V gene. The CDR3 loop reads CSVSSGRPADTQYF. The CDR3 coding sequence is TGCAGCGTGAGTAGCGGGAGGCCAGCAGATACGCAGTATTTT.

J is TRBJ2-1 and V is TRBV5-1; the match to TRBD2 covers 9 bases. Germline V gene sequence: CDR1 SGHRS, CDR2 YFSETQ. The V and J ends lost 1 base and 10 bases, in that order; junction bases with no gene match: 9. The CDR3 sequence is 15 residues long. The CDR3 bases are TGCGCCAGCAGCTTGCAAGAGGGCGGGAGGGCCGAGCAGTTCTTC. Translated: CASSLQEGGRAEQFF.

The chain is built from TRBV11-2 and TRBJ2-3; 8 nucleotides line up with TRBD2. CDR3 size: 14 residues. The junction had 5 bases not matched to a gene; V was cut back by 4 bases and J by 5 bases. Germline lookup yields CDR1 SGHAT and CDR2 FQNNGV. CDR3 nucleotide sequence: TGTGCCAGCAGCTCCGGACTAGCCAGAGATACGCAGTATTTT. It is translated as CASSSGLARDTQYF.

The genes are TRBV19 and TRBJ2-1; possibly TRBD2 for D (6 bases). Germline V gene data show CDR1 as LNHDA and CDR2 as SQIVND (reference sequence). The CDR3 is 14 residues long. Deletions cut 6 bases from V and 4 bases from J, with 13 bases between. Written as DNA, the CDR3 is TGTGCCAGTAGGGAGCTAGCGCAGTACAATGAGCAGTTCTTC. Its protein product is CASRELAQYNEQFF. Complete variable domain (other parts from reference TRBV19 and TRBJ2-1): DGGITQSPKYLFRKEGQNVTLSCEQNLNHDAMYWYRQDPGQGLRLIYYSQIVNDFQKGDIAEGYSVSREKKESFPLTVTSAQKNPTAFYLCASRELAQYNEQFFGPGTRLTVL.

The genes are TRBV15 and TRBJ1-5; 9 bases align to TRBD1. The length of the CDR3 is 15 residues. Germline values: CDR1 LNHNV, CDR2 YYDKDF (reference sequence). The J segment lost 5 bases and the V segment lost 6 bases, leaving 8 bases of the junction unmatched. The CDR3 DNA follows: TGTGCCACCAGAGGACAGGGGCTTCTCGATCAGCCCCAGCATTTT. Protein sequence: CATRGQGLLDQPQHF.

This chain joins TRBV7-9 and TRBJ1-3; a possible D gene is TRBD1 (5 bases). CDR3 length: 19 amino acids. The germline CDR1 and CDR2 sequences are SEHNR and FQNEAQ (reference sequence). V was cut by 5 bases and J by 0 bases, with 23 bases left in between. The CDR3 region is CASSGSGLGGQSSGNTIYF. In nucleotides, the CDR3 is TGTGCCAGCAGCGGCAGCGGTCTGGGGGGTCAGAGCTCTGGAAACACCATATATTTT.

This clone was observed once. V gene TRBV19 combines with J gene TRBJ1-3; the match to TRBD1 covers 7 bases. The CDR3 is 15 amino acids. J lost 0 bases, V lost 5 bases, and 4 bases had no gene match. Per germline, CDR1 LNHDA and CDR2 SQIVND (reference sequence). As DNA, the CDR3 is TGTGCCAGTAGTCGACAGGGTCACTCTGGAAACACCATATATTTT. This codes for CASSRQGHSGNTIYF.

CDR3 sequence reads: CAIMGGQGTYNEQFF. The CDR3 DNA reads as TGTGCCATCATGGGGGGACAGGGAACCTACAATGAGCAGTTCTTC. V and J are TRBV10-3 and TRBJ2-1, with 9 positions matching TRBD1. The CDR3 is made up of 15 amino acids. V was pared by 7 bases and J by 2 bases, with 6 bases of the junction left unmatched. Germline V gene data show CDR1 as ENHRY and CDR2 as SYGVKD.

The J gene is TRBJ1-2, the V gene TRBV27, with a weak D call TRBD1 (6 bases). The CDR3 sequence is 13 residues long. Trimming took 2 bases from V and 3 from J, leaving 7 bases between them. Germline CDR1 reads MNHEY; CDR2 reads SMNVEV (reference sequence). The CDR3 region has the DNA TGTGCCAGCAGTTTAAACAGGGACTATGGCTACACCTTC. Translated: CASSLNRDYGYTF.

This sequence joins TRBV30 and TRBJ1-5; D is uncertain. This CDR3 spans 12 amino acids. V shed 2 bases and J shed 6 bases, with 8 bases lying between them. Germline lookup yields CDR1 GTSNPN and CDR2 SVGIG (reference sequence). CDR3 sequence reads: CAWSYGSQPQHF. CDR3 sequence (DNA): TGTGCCTGGAGTTATGGTTCTCAGCCCCAGCATTTT.

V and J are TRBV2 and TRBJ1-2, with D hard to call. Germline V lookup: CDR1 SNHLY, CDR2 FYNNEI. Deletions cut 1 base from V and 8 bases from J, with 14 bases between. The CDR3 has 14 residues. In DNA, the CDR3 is TGTGCCAGCAGTGAAGACCCCCGAGGCCTCGGCTACACCTTC. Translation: CASSEDPRGLGYTF. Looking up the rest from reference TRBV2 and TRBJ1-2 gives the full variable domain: EPEVTQTPSHQVTQMGQEVILRCVPISNHLYFYWYRQILGQKVEFLVSFYNNEISEKSEIFDDQFSVERPDGSNFTLKIRSTKLEDSAMYFCASSEDPRGLGYTFGSGTRLTVV.

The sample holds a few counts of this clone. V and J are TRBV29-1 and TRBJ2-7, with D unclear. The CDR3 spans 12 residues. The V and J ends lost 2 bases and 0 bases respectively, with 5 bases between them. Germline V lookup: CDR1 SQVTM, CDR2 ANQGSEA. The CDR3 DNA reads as TGCAGCGTTGAAACCGTCTCCTACGAGCAGTACTTC. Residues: CSVETVSYEQYF.

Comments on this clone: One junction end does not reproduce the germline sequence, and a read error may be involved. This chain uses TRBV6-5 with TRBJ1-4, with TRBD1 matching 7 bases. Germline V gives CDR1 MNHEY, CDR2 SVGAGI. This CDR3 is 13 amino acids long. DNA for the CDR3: TGTGCCAGCAGCCGAAACAGGGGCGAAAGACTGTTTTTT. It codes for CASSRNRGERLFF.